One sample yielded the 19 T cell receptor beta chains listed below, sequenced in a study of CD8 T cells in Susac syndrome. A quantity of about 0.5 to 1 ug RNA underwent reverse transcription using random hexamers. In TCRdb, the immunoSEQ multiplex PCR reads were re-called with MiXCR into one record per CDR3 protein. The table lists 400,000 to 550,000 distinct CDR3 sequences, 85% of them singletons. What was sequenced was CD8+ T cells from PBMCs. The receptors were gathered from a human donor with multiple sclerosis.

The V gene is TRBV2, the J gene TRBJ2-1; D unclear. Germline values: CDR1 SNHLY, CDR2 FYNNEI. V dropped 7 bases and J dropped 3 bases, with 7 bases sitting between them. CDR3 length equals 12 residues. DNA of the CDR3: TGTGCCAGCAAGCTAGTCTACAATGAGCAGTTCTTC. It specifies CASKLVYNEQFF.

V usage is TRBV2 and J usage is TRBJ2-7; D unresolved. This CDR3 has 12 residues. The germline CDR1 and CDR2 sequences are SNHLY and FYNNEI. Trimming stripped 4 bases from V and 5 bases from J, with 9 bases between. The CDR3 DNA sequence: TGTGCCAGCAGTGCGATAGTCCACGAGCAGTACTTC. Amino acid sequence: CASSAIVHEQYF.

The CDR3 region is CASPRPGRTGELFF. CDR3 in DNA: TGTGCCAGCCCCCGGCCAGGTCGTACCGGGGAGCTGTTTTTT. This chain joins TRBV9 and TRBJ2-2, with D hard to call. V was pared by 7 bases and J by 5 bases, with 15 bases between. The CDR3 has 14 amino acids. Germline loops: CDR1 SGDLS, CDR2 YYNGEE.

The rearrangement uses TRBV2 and TRBJ2-1, with TRBD2 matching 12 bases. The CDR3 consists of 18 residues. V shed 4 bases and J 3 bases; nucleotides not matched to a gene: 10. In germline, CDR1 is SNHLY, CDR2 FYNNEI. This chain's CDR3 is CASSGRLAGEGYYNEQFF. CDR3 coding DNA: TGTGCCAGCAGTGGTCGACTAGCGGGAGAGGGTTACTACAATGAGCAGTTCTTC. Looking up the rest from reference TRBV2 and TRBJ2-1 gives the full variable domain: EPEVTQTPSHQVTQMGQEVILRCVPISNHLYFYWYRQILGQKVEFLVSFYNNEISEKSEIFDDQFSVERPDGSNFTLKIRSTKLEDSAMYFCASSGRLAGEGYYNEQFFGPGTRLTVL.

The chain has TRBV29-1 and TRBJ2-4; 7 positions agree with TRBD2. The V and J ends lost 7 bases and 7 bases, in that order; junction bases with no gene match: 10. Germline V gene lookup returns CDR1 SQVTM and CDR2 ANQGSEA. The CDR3 is made up of 13 amino acids. The CDR3 reads CSAVSEGGNIQYF. CDR3 sequence (DNA): TGCAGCGCCGTGAGCGAGGGAGGGAACATTCAGTACTTC. Full variable domain (rest looked up from reference TRBV29-1 and TRBJ2-4): SAVISQKPSRDICQRGTSLTIQCQVDSQVTMMFWYRQQPGQSLTLIATANQGSEATYESGFVIDKFPISRPNLTFSTLTVSNMSPEDSSIYLCSAVSEGGNIQYFGAGTRLSVL.

The gene calls are TRBV11-2 and TRBJ2-2; 7 positions match TRBD1. The ends lost 1 base at V and 6 bases at J; junction bases unmatched: 5. The CDR3 covers 15 residues. CDR1 and CDR2 (germline): SGHAT, FQNNGV. In DNA, the CDR3 is TGTGCCAGCAGCTTAGGCGACAGGGAGCCCGGGGAGCTGTTTTTT. Translation: CASSLGDREPGELFF. Variable domain in full (rest from reference TRBV11-2 and TRBJ2-2): EAGVAQSPRYKIIEKRQSVAFWCNPISGHATLYWYQQILGQGPKLLIQFQNNGVVDDSQLPKDRFSAERLKGVDSTLKIQPAKLEDSAVYLCASSLGDREPGELFFGEGSRLTVL.

The chain is built from TRBV11-2 and TRBJ2-1; 12 bases are a match to TRBD1. The CDR3 extends over 18 amino acids. Trimming at V came to 5 bases and at J to 1 base, leaving 9 bases not matched to a gene. Per germline, CDR1 SGHAT and CDR2 FQNNGV. The CDR3 is CASSPWDRGRRSYNEQFF. The CDR3 nucleotides read TGTGCCAGCAGCCCCTGGGACAGGGGGCGCAGGTCCTACAATGAGCAGTTCTTC.

This clonotype has only one observation. The chain has TRBV5-4 and TRBJ2-1, with D uncertain. This CDR3 contains 14 residues. The V gene lost 0 bases and the J gene lost 4 bases, with 8 bases spanning the gap. From germline, CDR1 is SGHNT and CDR2 YYREEE (reference sequence). DNA for the CDR3: TGTGCCAGCAGCTTGGGGCCTTCTTACAATGAGCAGTTCTTC. Translation gives CASSLGPSYNEQFF.

A few counts support this clonotype. The V gene is TRBV11-3, the J gene TRBJ2-2, with D possibly being TRBD1 or TRBD2 (5 bases each). The V end was cut by 5 bases, the J end by 1 base, with 11 bases between. Germline CDR1 reads SGHNT; CDR2 reads YENEEA. This CDR3 region has 15 residues. The CDR3: CASSLGTVNTGELFF. The CDR3 DNA follows: TGTGCCAGCAGCCTTGGGACGGTGAACACCGGGGAGCTGTTTTTT.

V is TRBV27 and J is TRBJ2-7; D is ambiguous. There are 13 residues in the CDR3. CDR1 is MNHEY, CDR2 SMNVEV, per germline (reference sequence). V lost 2 bases and J 3 bases, leaving 8 bases between the germline ends. Here the CDR3 reads CASSLVSNYEQYF. The CDR3 DNA reads as TGTGCCAGCAGTTTAGTGTCTAACTACGAGCAGTACTTC.

The chain recombines TRBV19 with TRBJ2-1; TRBD2 matches at 11 bases. Per germline, CDR1 LNHDA and CDR2 SQIVND (reference sequence). This CDR3 comprises 15 residues. With V trimmed by 5 bases and J by 4 bases, 4 bases remained unmatched. The CDR3 protein is CASSQTSGVYNEQFF. CDR3 nucleotide sequence: TGTGCCAGTAGTCAGACTAGCGGGGTTTACAATGAGCAGTTCTTC.

The CDR3 DNA sequence: TGCAGCGTCGACTATTCGGGACAGGGCACCGGGGAGCTGTTTTTT. Protein sequence: CSVDYSGQGTGELFF. The rearrangement uses TRBV29-1 and TRBJ2-2; TRBD1 agrees at 9 bases. The V and J ends lost 6 bases and 4 bases, in that order; junction bases with no gene match: 9. The CDR3 contains 15 residues. Germline V gives CDR1 SQVTM, CDR2 ANQGSEA.

The chain combines TRBV19 with TRBJ1-5; D possibly corresponds to TRBD1 (6 bases). CDR1 and CDR2 (germline): LNHDA, SQIVND (reference sequence). Trimming removed 3 bases from V and 7 bases from J, with 13 bases in between. This CDR3 is built from 14 residues. The CDR3 sequence: CASSILGGPQPQHF. DNA for the CDR3: TGTGCCAGTAGTATTTTGGGGGGCCCCCAGCCCCAGCATTTT.

This clonotype was counted only a few times. V usage is TRBV28 and J usage is TRBJ1-1, with a weak D call TRBD1 (5 bases). Per the germline V gene, CDR1 is MDHEN and CDR2 is SYDVKM. V was shortened by 3 bases and J by 1 base, with 9 bases between the two germline ends. The CDR3 is 14 residues long. As DNA, the CDR3 is TGTGCCAGCAGTTTGGCAGGGTCGAACACTGAAGCTTTCTTT. This translates into CASSLAGSNTEAFF.

The chain couples TRBV7-6 to TRBJ1-6; maybe TRBD1 (5 bases). This CDR3 is built from 17 residues. V was trimmed by 2 bases and J by 9 bases, leaving 20 bases between them. CDR1 is SGHVS and CDR2 is FNYEAQ in the germline V gene. CDR3 sequence reads: CASSLSIRGDFSSPLHF. CDR3 in DNA: TGTGCCAGCAGCTTATCGATCCGGGGGGACTTCAGTTCACCCCTCCACTTT.

This clonotype was picked up one time. The chain uses TRBV27 and TRBJ2-3; 7 bases agree with TRBD2. V gave up 4 bases and J gave up 6 bases; unmatched junction bases: 10. This CDR3 comprises 15 residues. Germline-derived CDR1 and CDR2 are MNHEY and SMNVEV (reference sequence). The CDR3 nucleotides read TGTGCCAGCAGTTCGCCCTTAGCGGGCCGCGATACGCAGTATTTT. Its translation is CASSSPLAGRDTQYF.

This chain links TRBV29-1 with TRBJ1-4; tentatively, D is TRBD1 (5 bases). V shed 4 bases and J shed 3 bases, with 15 bases lying between them. Germline values: CDR1 SQVTM, CDR2 ANQGSEA. This CDR3 comprises 15 residues. The CDR3 bases are TGCAGCGTTGTGGGACCCAACTCCCCTAATGAAAAACTGTTTTTT. Protein sequence: CSVVGPNSPNEKLFF. Full variable domain (remainder filled in from reference TRBV29-1 and TRBJ1-4): SAVISQKPSRDICQRGTSLTIQCQVDSQVTMMFWYRQQPGQSLTLIATANQGSEATYESGFVIDKFPISRPNLTFSTLTVSNMSPEDSSIYLCSVVGPNSPNEKLFFGSGTQLSVL.

The chain has TRBV2 and TRBJ2-2; the D is unclear. The CDR3 length is 15 residues. The germline gives CDR1 SNHLY, CDR2 FYNNEI. V was trimmed by 1 base and J by 4 bases, leaving 10 bases between them. The CDR3 protein is CASSEVERSTGELFF. The DNA for the CDR3 is TGTGCCAGCAGTGAAGTAGAACGGAGCACCGGGGAGCTGTTTTTT.

The chain employs TRBV20-1 and TRBJ1-4, with D possibly matching TRBD1 (6 bases). Germline CDR1 DFQATT, CDR2 SNEGSKA (reference sequence). V was shortened by 2 bases and J by 8 bases, with 15 bases between the two germline ends. The CDR3 sequence is 14 residues long. CDR3 residues: CSARRDTKGEKLFF. The CDR3 DNA is TGCAGTGCTAGAAGGGACACCAAAGGGGAAAAACTGTTTTTT.